Below are 30 T cell receptor beta chains sequenced from a single sample in a study of CD8 T cells in ankylosing spondylitis. The study, taken as a whole, reports: Ankylosing spondylitis blood appeared to carry a characteristic TCR beta motif of several highly homologous variants.

A single record per CDR3 protein comes from TCRdb applying MiXCR to the 5' RACE reads. The sample consists of 470,000 or so distinct CDR3 sequences, roughly 26% of them appearing once. These TCRs' antigens remain unknown. The source material was blood, either unsorted or a sorted T cell fraction (not recorded which). The source is a male donor with ankylosing spondylitis.

The chain carries TRBV3-1 and TRBJ2-6, with 12 bases that match TRBD2. V lost 5 bases, J lost 0 bases, and 8 bases stayed unmatched. Germline CDR1 LGHDT, CDR2 YNNKEL (reference sequence). The CDR3 is made up of 19 amino acids. This chain's CDR3 is CASSARSLAGGSGANVLTF. Here the CDR3 DNA reads TGTGCCAGCAGCGCACGATCACTAGCGGGGGGCTCTGGGGCCAACGTCCTGACTTTC.

This clonotype has a handful of counts. The J gene is TRBJ2-3, the V gene TRBV27, with 10 bases lining up with TRBD2. CDR3 length equals 16 residues. V was pared by 5 bases and J by 3 bases, with 8 bases of the junction left unmatched. Germline V gives CDR1 MNHEY, CDR2 SMNVEV (reference sequence). The CDR3 loop reads CASSHDLLAGTDTQYF. Written as DNA, the CDR3 is TGTGCCAGCAGTCACGACCTACTAGCGGGGACAGATACGCAGTATTTT.

V is TRBV19 and J is TRBJ2-1; D remains unclear. Germline CDR1 is LNHDA and CDR2 is SQIVND (reference sequence). The V end lost 4 bases, the J end lost 6 bases, and 13 bases lay between the germline ends. The CDR3 has 14 residues. DNA of the CDR3: TGTGCCAGTAGTAAAGTTCTAAGGACCAATGAGCAGTTCTTC. It codes for CASSKVLRTNEQFF.

This chain uses TRBV10-3 with TRBJ2-5; 10 bases agree with TRBD2. Per the germline V gene, CDR1 is ENHRY and CDR2 is SYGVKD. The CDR3 consists of 16 residues. V dropped 0 bases and J dropped 4; count of bases not matched to a gene: 5. CDR3 region: CAISESSGRALETQYF. CDR3 in DNA: TGTGCCATCAGTGAGTCGAGCGGGAGGGCCTTAGAGACCCAGTACTTC.

This clonotype was detected a few times. This chain's CDR3 is CASSLLLAELYNEQFF. DNA for the CDR3: TGCGCCAGCAGCCTCCTACTAGCGGAACTTTACAATGAGCAGTTCTTC. The chain links TRBV5-1 to TRBJ2-1; TRBD2 agrees at 8 bases. The germline gives CDR1 SGHRS, CDR2 YFSETQ. The junction had 10 bases not matched to a gene; V was cut back by 4 bases and J by 4 bases. This CDR3 is built from 16 residues.

The CDR3 DNA reads as TGTGCCAGCAGCCAAGATGCCGGGGCGGATCAGCCCCAGCATTTT. Translation: CASSQDAGADQPQHF. The genes are TRBV4-2 and TRBJ1-5; a weak D match, TRBD1 (5 bases). This CDR3 spans 15 amino acids. Trimming stripped 0 bases from V and 5 bases from J, with 11 bases between. The germline V gene encodes CDR1 LGHNA and CDR2 YNFKEQ.

Many counts were recorded for this clonotype. The chain is built from TRBV2 and TRBJ2-1; D is unclear. Trimming left V 8 bases short and J 1 base short, with 9 bases between. This CDR3 has 13 residues. Per germline, CDR1 SNHLY and CDR2 FYNNEI. The CDR3 bases are TGTGCCAGCGAGGCGGAATCCTACAATGAGCAGTTCTTC. Translation gives CASEAESYNEQFF.

This chain uses TRBV12-3 or TRBV12-4 with TRBJ2-3, with D perhaps TRBD1 or TRBD2 (6 bases each). This CDR3 has 13 amino acids. Trimming removed 5 bases at V and 4 bases at J, with 10 bases between. CDR3 nucleotide sequence: TGTGCCAGCAGTACAGGGACTTCAGATACGCAGTATTTT. Protein product: CASSTGTSDTQYF.

This clonotype was recorded a few times. The chain carries TRBV29-1 and TRBJ2-5; 11 bases map to TRBD2. Germline-derived CDR1 and CDR2 are SQVTM and ANQGSEA. The CDR3 covers 13 residues. V shed 7 bases and J 5 bases; nucleotides not matched to a gene: 6. The CDR3 region has the DNA TGCAGCGGGGTAGCGGGAGGGGGTGAGACCCAGTACTTC. It translates to CSGVAGGGETQYF.

The chain has TRBV12-3 or TRBV12-4 and TRBJ1-1; TRBD1 aligns across 7 bases. The CDR3 is 13 residues long. The ends lost 6 bases at V and 6 bases at J; junction bases unmatched: 7. In DNA form, the CDR3 reads TGTGCCAGCAGCGACAGGGAGGGCCCTGAAGCTTTCTTT. It encodes CASSDREGPEAFF.

This clonotype was recorded a few times. The chain recombines TRBV5-1 with TRBJ2-1; D could derive from TRBD1 or TRBD2 (5 bases each). The V end was cut by 2 bases, the J end by 5 bases, with 11 bases between. In germline, CDR1 is SGHRS, CDR2 YFSETQ. This CDR3 region has 14 residues. The CDR3 is CASSFSGTNNEQFF. Here the CDR3 DNA reads TGCGCCAGCAGCTTCTCAGGGACCAACAATGAGCAGTTCTTC.

In DNA form, the CDR3 reads TGCAGTGCTAGAAAGGGTCAATATGGCTACACCTTC. Protein product: CSARKGQYGYTF. The chain employs TRBV20-1 and TRBJ1-2; D uncertain. This CDR3 contains 12 residues. The V end was cut by 2 bases, the J end by 5 bases, with 9 bases between. The germline gives CDR1 DFQATT, CDR2 SNEGSKA (reference sequence).

This chain uses TRBV7-2 with TRBJ2-1; D could derive from TRBD1 or TRBD2 (5 bases each). Trimming cost V 5 bases and J 4 bases, with 18 bases left between them. Germline V gene sequence: CDR1 SGHTA, CDR2 FQGNSA. There are 16 residues in the CDR3. CDR3: CASSRPGSTGYNEQFF. In nucleotides, the CDR3 is TGTGCCAGCAGCCGCCCAGGGAGCACGGGATACAATGAGCAGTTCTTC.

This clonotype has just a few counts. The chain uses TRBV5-1 and TRBJ2-1; D uncertain. The CDR3 spans 13 residues. Germline V lookup: CDR1 SGHRS, CDR2 YFSETQ. Trimming pared 1 base from V and 5 bases from J, leaving 7 bases between. CDR3 in amino acids: CASSLNTDNEQFF. The CDR3 DNA reads TGCGCCAGCAGCTTGAATACTGACAATGAGCAGTTCTTC.

This rearrangement joins TRBV5-1 to TRBJ2-5; TRBD2 might be the D (6 bases). Germline CDR1 SGHRS, CDR2 YFSETQ. The CDR3 consists of 16 residues. Trimming removed 4 bases at V and 2 bases at J, with 18 bases between. CDR3 DNA sequence: TGCGCCAGCAGCCTTCTAGGCGGCGGGACGCAAGAGACCCAGTACTTC. It codes for CASSLLGGGTQETQYF.

This clonotype was seen a few times. The chain employs TRBV20-1 and TRBJ2-7; 14 positions match TRBD2. Germline V gene sequence: CDR1 DFQATT, CDR2 SNEGSKA (reference sequence). V trimming: 6 bases; J trimming: 4 bases; junction bases outside the gene matches: 11. This CDR3 spans 16 amino acids. Here the CDR3 reads CSAMMGGTSGSYEQYF. The CDR3, as DNA: TGCAGTGCGATGATGGGGGGGACTAGCGGGAGTTACGAGCAGTACTTC.

This clonotype appeared many times. The rearrangement joins TRBV5-1 to TRBJ2-7, with TRBD2 matching over 11 bases. J lost 2 bases, V lost 3 bases, and 7 bases had no gene match. The CDR3 length is 16 residues. Germline V gene sequence: CDR1 SGHRS, CDR2 YFSETQ. CDR3 sequence (DNA): TGCGCCAGCAGCTGGACTTCGGGACTAGCGGCCTACGAGCAGTACTTC. Its translation is CASSWTSGLAAYEQYF.

The chain has TRBV5-1 and TRBJ2-3; 9 bases map to TRBD2. Per germline, CDR1 SGHRS and CDR2 YFSETQ. V dropped 4 bases and J dropped 3; count of bases not matched to a gene: 6. The CDR3 has 15 residues. The CDR3 bases are TGCGCCAGCAGCACTCTAGCGGGAAGGACAGATACGCAGTATTTT. This sequence encodes CASSTLAGRTDTQYF.

This clonotype has more than one count but fewer than ten. This chain connects TRBV2 to TRBJ1-5; D might be TRBD1 (6 bases). The V end lost 5 bases, the J end lost 3 bases, and 14 bases lay between the germline ends. Germline values: CDR1 SNHLY, CDR2 FYNNEI. This CDR3 is built from 15 residues. The CDR3 loop reads CASSPDRLYNQPQHF. In DNA form, the CDR3 reads TGTGCCAGCAGTCCTGACAGGCTATACAATCAGCCCCAGCATTTT.

This clonotype was detected only a few times. The CDR3 reads CSARTSNTEAFF. DNA of the CDR3: TGCAGTGCTAGGACAAGCAACACTGAAGCTTTCTTT. V usage is TRBV20-1 and J usage is TRBJ1-1; D is uncertain. V dropped 3 bases and J dropped 2 bases, with 7 bases sitting between them. The CDR3 has 12 amino acids. The germline gives CDR1 DFQATT, CDR2 SNEGSKA (reference sequence).

This clonotype was seen just once. The chain links TRBV24-1 to TRBJ2-2; possibly TRBD1 or TRBD2 for D (5 bases each). Looked up from germline, CDR1 is KGHDR and CDR2 is SFDVKD. The CDR3 runs to 17 residues. The ends were cut back, 3 bases at V and 0 bases at J, with 13 bases in the middle. The CDR3 sequence is CATSDPGPSSNTGELFF. The CDR3 DNA follows: TGTGCCACCAGTGATCCGGGACCGTCGTCGAACACCGGGGAGCTGTTTTTT.

This clonotype has just a few counts. This rearrangement joins TRBV20-1 to TRBJ1-1, with D hard to call. From germline, CDR1 is DFQATT and CDR2 SNEGSKA (reference sequence). V was clipped by 6 bases and J by 3 bases, with 20 bases between them. The CDR3 length is 15 residues. For the CDR3, the DNA is TGCAGTGCCCACCTCCCGGGCAGGAGGTACACTGAAGCTTTCTTT. Translation: CSAHLPGRRYTEAFF.

The V gene is TRBV2, the J gene TRBJ2-1; 14 nucleotides match TRBD2. CDR3 length equals 15 residues. From germline, CDR1 is SNHLY and CDR2 FYNNEI. The V and J ends lost 3 bases and 9 bases, in that order; junction bases with no gene match: 4. The CDR3 DNA follows: TGTGCCAGCAGTGAGACTAGCGGGAGGGCCTCTGAGCAGTTCTTC. Translated, it gives CASSETSGRASEQFF.

The chain links TRBV19 to TRBJ2-1; D unresolved. The germline V and J ends were trimmed by 7 bases and 1 base, with 8 bases remaining between them. The germline CDR1 and CDR2 sequences are LNHDA and SQIVND (reference sequence). The CDR3 runs 13 residues. The CDR3 loop is CASKDRSYNEQFF. The CDR3 region has the DNA TGTGCCAGTAAGGATAGGTCCTACAATGAGCAGTTCTTC.

This clonotype has just a few counts. The rearrangement uses TRBV29-1 and TRBJ2-1; D tentatively reads TRBD1 or TRBD2 (5 bases each). Trimming left V 6 bases short and J 8 bases short, with 14 bases between. This CDR3 is built from 12 residues. Germline CDR1 and CDR2: SQVTM and ANQGSEA. In DNA form, the CDR3 reads TGCAGCGTGGCACGAGGGGTAGATGAGCAGTTCTTC. It specifies CSVARGVDEQFF.

The chain uses TRBV3-1 and TRBJ2-1, with D possibly being TRBD1 or TRBD2 (5 bases each). The DNA matches TRBJ2-7 better at its end, which makes the J call doubtful. This CDR3 contains 15 residues. Germline CDR1 LGHDT, CDR2 YNNKEL (reference sequence). Written as DNA, the CDR3 is TGTGCCAGCAGCCAGGCCCTGGGAGTGAGGGGTGAGCAGTACTTC. Translating gives CASSQALGVRGEQYF.

CDR3 sequence (DNA): TGTGCCAGCACCGTGGGGAATTCACCCCTCCACTTT. Translation: CASTVGNSPLHF. J is TRBJ1-6 and V is TRBV7-9; D gene uncertain. Germline V gene lookup returns CDR1 SEHNR and CDR2 FQNEAQ (reference sequence). The CDR3 length is 12 residues. V dropped 7 bases and J dropped 7 bases, with 8 bases sitting between them.

This clonotype turned up a few times. The rearrangement links TRBV19 to TRBJ2-7; D assignment may be TRBD1 or TRBD2 (5 bases each). V shed 5 bases and J shed 7 bases, with 21 bases lying between them. CDR1 is LNHDA and CDR2 is SQIVND in the germline V gene (reference sequence). The CDR3 sequence is 15 residues long. CDR3 amino acids: CASSRPGTGMGEQYF. CDR3 bases: TGTGCCAGTAGTCGTCCCGGGACGGGTATGGGGGAGCAGTACTTC.

CDR3: CSARGRLGETQYF. CDR3 DNA sequence: TGCAGTGCTAGAGGCCGGCTCGGAGAGACCCAGTACTTC. This rearrangement joins TRBV20-1 to TRBJ2-5; the D is unclear. CDR1 is DFQATT and CDR2 is SNEGSKA in the germline V gene (reference sequence). The CDR3 sequence is 13 residues long. The V end was cut by 1 base, the J end by 4 bases, with 10 bases between.

The sample holds a few counts of this clonotype. V is TRBV20-1 and J is TRBJ2-1; D unclear. V was cut by 0 bases and J by 1 base, with 13 bases left in between. The CDR3 loop spans 16 amino acids. Germline V gene data show CDR1 as DFQATT and CDR2 as SNEGSKA (reference sequence). The CDR3 loop is CSAREFARYSYNEQFF. CDR3 bases: TGCAGTGCTAGAGAATTCGCGAGATATTCCTACAATGAGCAGTTCTTC.